The 2 T cell receptor beta chains in this list originate from one sample, sequenced in a study of blood T cell repertoires in COVID-19. The assay was immunoSEQ multiplex PCR, and TCRdb's table has in-frame clones only and misses some. The table lists about 46,000 clones, approximately 89% of them singletons, with about 7.3% in the top ten. The sample comprised peripheral blood. All receptors come from a man aged 45-60 years with acute or convalescent COVID-19.

The CDR3 DNA is TGTGCCAGCAGTTATGCCCCGTGGGACAGGGGAAGCAATCAGCCCCAGCATTTT. It is translated as CASSYAPWDRGSNQPQHF. This chain links TRBV6-2 or TRBV6-3 with TRBJ1-5, with 10 bases matching TRBD1. In germline, CDR1 is MNHEY, CDR2 SVGEGT. V was clipped by 3 bases and J by 1 base; unmatched bases: 9. The CDR3 runs 18 residues.

The chain combines TRBV24-1 with TRBJ2-1; a weak D match, TRBD2 (5 bases). The CDR3 loop spans 14 amino acids. Germline lookup yields CDR1 KGHDR and CDR2 SFDVKD. Trimming left V 5 bases short and J 4 bases short, with 11 bases between. The CDR3 DNA sequence: TGTGCCACCAGTGTAGGGAGTTGGTACAATGAGCAGTTCTTC. It is translated as CATSVGSWYNEQFF.